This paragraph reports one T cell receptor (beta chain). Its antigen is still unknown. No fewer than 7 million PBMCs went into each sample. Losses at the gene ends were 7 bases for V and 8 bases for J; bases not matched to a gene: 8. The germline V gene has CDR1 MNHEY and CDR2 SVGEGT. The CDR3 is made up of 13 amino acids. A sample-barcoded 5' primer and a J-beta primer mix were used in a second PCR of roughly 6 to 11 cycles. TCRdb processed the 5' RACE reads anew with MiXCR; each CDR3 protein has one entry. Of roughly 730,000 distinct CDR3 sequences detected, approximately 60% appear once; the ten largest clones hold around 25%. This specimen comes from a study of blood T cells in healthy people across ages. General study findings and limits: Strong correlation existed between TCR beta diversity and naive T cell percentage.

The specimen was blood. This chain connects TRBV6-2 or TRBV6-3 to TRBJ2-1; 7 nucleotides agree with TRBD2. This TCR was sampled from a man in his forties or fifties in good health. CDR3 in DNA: TGTGCCAGCACCCGGACTAGTTCCTATGAGCAGTTCTTC. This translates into CASTRTSSYEQFF.